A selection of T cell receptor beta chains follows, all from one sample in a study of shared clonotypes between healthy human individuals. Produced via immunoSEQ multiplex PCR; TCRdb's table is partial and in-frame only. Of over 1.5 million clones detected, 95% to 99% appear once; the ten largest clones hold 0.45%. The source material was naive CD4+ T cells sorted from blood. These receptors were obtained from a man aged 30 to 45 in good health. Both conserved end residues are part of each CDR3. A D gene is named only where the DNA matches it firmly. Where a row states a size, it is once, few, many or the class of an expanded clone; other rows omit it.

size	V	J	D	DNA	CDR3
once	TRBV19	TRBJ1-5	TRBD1	TGTGCCAGTAGTATAGGGGACAGTGGGTCCCAGCCCCAGCATTTT	CASSIGDSGSQPQHF
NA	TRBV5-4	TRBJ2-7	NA	TGTGCCAGCAGGTGGGACTTGAGCACGGGCGAGCAGTACTTC	CASRWDLSTGEQYF
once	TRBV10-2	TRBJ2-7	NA	TGCGCCAGCATGGGGGGCCGGCGGGGCGAGCAGTACTTC	CASMGGRRGEQYF
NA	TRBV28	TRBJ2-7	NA	TGTGCCAGCAGTCCGGTTGGGGACGGATACAAGCAGTACTTC	CASSPVGDGYKQYF
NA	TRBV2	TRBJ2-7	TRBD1	TGTGCCAGCAGTGGGACAGGGGGGAGGGAGCAGTACTTC	CASSGTGGREQYF
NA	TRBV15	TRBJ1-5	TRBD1	TGTGCCACCAGCAGACCCATGGGGCAGGGGGCAGGCAATCAGCCCCAGCATTTT	CATSRPMGQGAGNQPQHF
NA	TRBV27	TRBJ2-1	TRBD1	TGTGCCAGCAGTTCAGTAGGACAGGGGGCTGGTGAGCAGTTCTTC	CASSSVGQGAGEQFF
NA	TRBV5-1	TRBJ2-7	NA	TGCGCCAGCAGCTTTGGGACTGGAGGGGACGAGCAGTACTTC	CASSFGTGGDEQYF
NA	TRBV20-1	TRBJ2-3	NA	TGCAGTGCTAGTTCCCCAGATACGCAGTATTTT	CSASSPDTQYF
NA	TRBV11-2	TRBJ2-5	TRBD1	TGTGCCAGCAGCTTACAGACAGGGGGCTTAGGAGAGACCCAGTACTTC	CASSLQTGGLGETQYF
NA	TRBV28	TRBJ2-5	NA	TGTGCCAGCAGTCATCGCTGGGAGGAGACCCAGTACTTC	CASSHRWEETQYF
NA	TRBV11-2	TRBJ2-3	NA	TGTGCCAGCAGCTTAGTTTCAAGCACAGATACGCAGTATTTT	CASSLVSSTDTQYF
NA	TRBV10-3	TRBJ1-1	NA	TGTGCCACCCGACACGGGGGGGGATTAAGTAACACTGAAGCTTTCTTT	CATRHGGGLSNTEAFF
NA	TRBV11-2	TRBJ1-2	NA	TGTGCCAGCAGCCCGGGGGGCTATGGCTACACCTTC	CASSPGGYGYTF
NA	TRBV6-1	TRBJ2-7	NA	TGTGCCAGCAGTGTGCGTTTTGGACTCTCTGCCTACGAGCAGTACTTC	CASSVRFGLSAYEQYF
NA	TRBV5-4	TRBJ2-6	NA	TGTGCCAGCAGCTGGAAGAAAACTGGGGCCAACGTCCTGACTTTC	CASSWKKTGANVLTF
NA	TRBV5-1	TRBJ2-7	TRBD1	TGCGCCAGCAGCTACCTGGGACAGGGGGCAAGGGGCGAGCAGTACTTC	CASSYLGQGARGEQYF
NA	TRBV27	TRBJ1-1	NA	TGTGCCAGCAGCCCCAAGGCAGTGAACACTGAAGCTTTCTTT	CASSPKAVNTEAFF
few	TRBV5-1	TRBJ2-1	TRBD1	TGCGCCAGCAGCCAGGGACAGAACAATGAGCAGTTCTTC	CASSQGQNNEQFF
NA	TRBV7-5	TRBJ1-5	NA	TGTGCCAGAAGCTTAGTGGGAGAAGTAACCAATCAGCCCCAGCATTTT	CARSLVGEVTNQPQHF
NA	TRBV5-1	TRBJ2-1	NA	TGCGCCAGCAGCTGGACAGTCACATCCTACAATGAGCAGTTCTTC	CASSWTVTSYNEQFF
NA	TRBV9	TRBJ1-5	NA	TGTGCCAGCAGCGTAGGGGACGGGGGCTTGAGACAGCCCCAGCATTTT	CASSVGDGGLRQPQHF
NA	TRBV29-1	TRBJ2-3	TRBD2	TGCAGCGTTCCTAGCGGGAGTACAGATACGCAGTATTTT	CSVPSGSTDTQYF
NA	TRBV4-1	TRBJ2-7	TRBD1	TGCGCCAGCAGCCAAGAGCGGGTCAGGGGGTACTACGAGCAGTACTTC	CASSQERVRGYYEQYF
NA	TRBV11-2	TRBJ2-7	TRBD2	TGTGCCAGCAGCCATAGCGGGAGTGTCCTCGAGCAGTACTTC	CASSHSGSVLEQYF
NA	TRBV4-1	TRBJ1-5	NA	TGCGCCAGCAGCCTCCTACCTCTAGATCAGCCCCAGCATTTT	CASSLLPLDQPQHF
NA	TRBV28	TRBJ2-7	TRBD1	TGTGCCAGCAGTTCGACAGGGGAGGCCTACGAGCAGTACTTC	CASSSTGEAYEQYF
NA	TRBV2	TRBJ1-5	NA	TGTGCCAGCAGAGCACCAGGGCCGCGTGGGCAGCCCCAGCATTTT	CASRAPGPRGQPQHF
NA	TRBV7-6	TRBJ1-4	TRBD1	TGTGCCAGCAGCCCCTGGGCCACAGGGGGAATTTTGGAAAAACTGTTTTTT	CASSPWATGGILEKLFF